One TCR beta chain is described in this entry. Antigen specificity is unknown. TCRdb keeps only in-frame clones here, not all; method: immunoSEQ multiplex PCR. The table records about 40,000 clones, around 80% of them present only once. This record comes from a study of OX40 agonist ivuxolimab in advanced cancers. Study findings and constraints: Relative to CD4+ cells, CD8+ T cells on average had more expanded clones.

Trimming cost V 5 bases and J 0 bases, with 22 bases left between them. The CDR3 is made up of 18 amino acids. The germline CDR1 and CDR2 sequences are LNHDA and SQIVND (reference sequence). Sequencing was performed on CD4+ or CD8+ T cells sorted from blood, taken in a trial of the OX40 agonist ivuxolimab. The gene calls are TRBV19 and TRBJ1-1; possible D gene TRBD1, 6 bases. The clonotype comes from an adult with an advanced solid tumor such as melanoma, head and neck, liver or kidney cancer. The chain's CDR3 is CASSYKADRTNMNTEAFF. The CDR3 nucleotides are TGTGCCAGTAGTTACAAGGCCGACAGGACAAACATGAACACTGAAGCTTTCTTT.